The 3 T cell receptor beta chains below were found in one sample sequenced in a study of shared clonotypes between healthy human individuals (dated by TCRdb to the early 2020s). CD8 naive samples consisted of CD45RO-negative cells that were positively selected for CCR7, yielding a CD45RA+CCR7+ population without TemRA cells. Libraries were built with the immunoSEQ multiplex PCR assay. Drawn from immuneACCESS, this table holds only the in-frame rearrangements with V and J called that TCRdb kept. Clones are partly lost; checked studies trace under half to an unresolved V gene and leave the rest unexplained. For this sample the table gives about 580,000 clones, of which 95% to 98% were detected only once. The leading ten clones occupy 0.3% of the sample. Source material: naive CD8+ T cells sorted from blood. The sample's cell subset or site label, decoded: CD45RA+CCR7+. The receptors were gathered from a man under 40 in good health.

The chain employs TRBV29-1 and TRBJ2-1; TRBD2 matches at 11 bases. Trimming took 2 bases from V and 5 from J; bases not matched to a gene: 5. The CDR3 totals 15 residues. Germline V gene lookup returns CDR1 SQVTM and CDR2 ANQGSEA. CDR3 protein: CSVEPSGRQNNEQFF. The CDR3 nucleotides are TGCAGCGTTGAACCTAGCGGGAGGCAAAACAATGAGCAGTTCTTC.

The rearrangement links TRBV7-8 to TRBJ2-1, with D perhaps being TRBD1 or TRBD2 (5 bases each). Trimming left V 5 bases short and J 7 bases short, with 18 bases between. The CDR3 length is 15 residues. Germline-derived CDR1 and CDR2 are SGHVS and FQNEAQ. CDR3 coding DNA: TGTGCCAGCAGCAGCTTTGTGGGGGTCCGGAATGAGCAGTTCTTC. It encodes CASSSFVGVRNEQFF.

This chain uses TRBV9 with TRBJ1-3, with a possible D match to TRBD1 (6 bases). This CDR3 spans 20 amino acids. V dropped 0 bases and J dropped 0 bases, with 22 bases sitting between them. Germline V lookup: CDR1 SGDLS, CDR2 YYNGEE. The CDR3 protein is CASSVDLTGGGSGSGNTIYF. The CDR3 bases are TGTGCCAGCAGCGTAGATTTAACGGGAGGGGGGTCAGGCTCTGGAAACACCATATATTTT.